The 15 T cell receptor beta chains below were found in one sample sequenced in a study of blood T cell repertoires in COVID-19. Assay used: immunoSEQ multiplex PCR; TCRdb lists only in-frame clones, some missing. This sample carries around 280,000 clones, roughly 80% of them seen once, and the ten largest clones take 4% to 5%. The specimen was peripheral blood. The receptor set was obtained from a woman aged 45-59 years with active or convalescent COVID-19.

The chain has TRBV6-2 or TRBV6-3 and TRBJ2-2, with 9 bases identical to TRBD2. The germline V gene has CDR1 MNHEY and CDR2 SVGEGT. The CDR3 contains 17 residues. Germline trimming cut 6 bases from V and 0 bases from J; bases unmatched to any gene: 8. The CDR3, as DNA: TGTGCCAGCAGCCCTGGTGGACTAGCGCCGAACACCGGGGAGCTGTTTTTT. Encoded protein: CASSPGGLAPNTGELFF.

This chain links TRBV20-1 with TRBJ2-1; 8 nucleotides line up with TRBD2. Germline-derived CDR1 and CDR2 are DFQATT and SNEGSKA (reference sequence). Trimming took 4 bases from V and 11 from J; bases not matched to a gene: 1. The CDR3 consists of 10 residues. Here the CDR3 reads CSAIAGKQFF. CDR3 DNA sequence: TGCAGTGCTATAGCGGGAAAGCAGTTCTTC.

This clone appeared a few times. The chain couples TRBV6-4 to TRBJ1-6, with D perhaps TRBD1 (6 bases). Germline V CDR1 and CDR2: MRHNA, SNTAGT. The length of the CDR3 is 16 residues. The V gene lost 6 bases and the J gene lost 10 bases, with 22 bases spanning the gap. CDR3 bases: TGTGCCAGCAGCCTCCACGATGGACAGCGATCCTCACCCCTCCACTTT. This encodes CASSLHDGQRSSPLHF.

This chain links TRBV18 with TRBJ1-4; D perhaps matches TRBD1 (6 bases). Germline V gene sequence: CDR1 KGHSH, CDR2 LQKENI. The CDR3 spans 13 residues. Between the trimmed V and J ends, which lost 6 bases and 8 bases, there was a span of 13 bases. CDR3 DNA: TGTGCCAGCTCTTTAAAGGGGGAAGAAAAACTGTTTTTT. This translates into CASSLKGEEKLFF. Complete variable domain (other parts from reference TRBV18 and TRBJ1-4): NAGVMQNPRHLVRRRGQEARLRCSPMKGHSHVYWYRQLPEEGLKFMVYLQKENIIDESGMPKERFSAEFPKEGPSILRIQQVVRGDSAAYFCASSLKGEEKLFFGSGTQLSVL.

The chain uses TRBV28 and TRBJ1-1; D gene uncertain. Germline assignment: CDR1 MDHEN and CDR2 SYDVKM. The CDR3 consists of 14 residues. Between the trimmed V and J ends, which lost 6 bases and 4 bases, there was a span of 15 bases. Here the CDR3 reads CASRAGWGRTEAFF. The CDR3 DNA is TGTGCCAGCAGGGCGGGGTGGGGTCGCACTGAAGCTTTCTTT.

The V call is TRBV9, the J call TRBJ2-1, with no clear D. The CDR3 has 14 residues. In germline, CDR1 is SGDLS, CDR2 YYNGEE. V shed 5 bases and J shed 5 bases, with 14 bases lying between them. In DNA, the CDR3 is TGTGCCAGCAGTTACATTCCCACAAACAATGAGCAGTTCTTC. This codes for CASSYIPTNNEQFF. Full variable domain (outside the CDR3, taken from reference TRBV9 and TRBJ2-1): DSGVTQTPKHLITATGQRVTLRCSPRSGDLSVYWYQQSLDQGLQFLIQYYNGEERAKGNILERFSAQQFPDLHSELNLSSLELGDSALYFCASSYIPTNNEQFFGPGTRLTVL.

The V call is TRBV3-1 (or the pseudogene TRBV3-2), the J call TRBJ2-7, with D tentatively TRBD2 (5 bases). Germline-derived CDR1 and CDR2 are LGHDT and YNNKEL (reference sequence). The CDR3 covers 16 residues. The V end lost 0 bases, the J end lost 1 base, and 13 bases lay between the germline ends. CDR3 DNA: TGTGCCAGCAGCCAAGATCTCCCTAGCCTTTCCTACGAGCAGTACTTC. Translated, it gives CASSQDLPSLSYEQYF.

This clone was seen once. The gene calls are TRBV7-9 and TRBJ1-2; 9 bases are a match to TRBD1. The CDR3 runs to 15 residues. CDR1 and CDR2 (germline): SEHNR, FQNEAQ (reference sequence). V gave up 5 bases and J gave up 4 bases; unmatched junction bases: 8. CDR3 DNA sequence: TGTGCCAGCAGCCCACGGGACAGGGAGTTCTATGGCTACACCTTC. Translated: CASSPRDREFYGYTF.

V usage is TRBV5-1 and J usage is TRBJ2-5; the D gene is possibly TRBD2 (5 bases). CDR1 is SGHRS and CDR2 is YFSETQ in the germline V gene. The CDR3 runs 15 residues. The germline V and J ends were trimmed by 3 bases and 5 bases, with 17 bases remaining between them. The CDR3 here is CASSSGGRPRETQYF. The CDR3 DNA reads as TGCGCCAGCAGCTCCGGAGGACGACCGCGGGAGACCCAGTACTTC.

The gene calls are TRBV28 and TRBJ2-7; unclear D gene. V shed 3 bases and J shed 7 bases, with 10 bases lying between them. Per germline, CDR1 MDHEN and CDR2 SYDVKM. The CDR3 is made up of 12 amino acids. The CDR3, as DNA: TGTGCCAGCAGTTTCCTCCCCGGGGAGCAGTACTTC. This codes for CASSFLPGEQYF.

This chain joins TRBV5-1 and TRBJ1-6, with D possibly TRBD1 on 6 matching bases. This CDR3 has 14 amino acids. The V gene's germline CDR1 is SGHRS and CDR2 YFSETQ. In DNA form, the CDR3 reads TGCGCTACCGCGCCCGACAGGTTTAATTCACCCCTCCACTTT. Translated: CATAPDRFNSPLHF.

This clone was found once. The chain is built from TRBV3-1 (or the pseudogene TRBV3-2) and TRBJ2-5, with TRBD2 as a possible D gene (6 bases). The ends were cut back, 1 base at V and 5 bases at J, with 14 bases in the middle. This CDR3 is built from 15 residues. Germline CDR1 reads LGHDT; CDR2 reads YNNKEL (reference sequence). CDR3 coding DNA: TGTGCCAGCAGCCAAGCGGGCCGGAGGGCGGAGACCCAGTACTTC. Its protein product is CASSQAGRRAETQYF.

The rearrangement links TRBV24-1 to TRBJ2-1, with 7 bases aligning to TRBD2. Germline CDR1 reads KGHDR; CDR2 reads SFDVKD. This CDR3 region has 17 residues. With V trimmed by 3 bases and J by 0 bases, 7 bases remained unmatched. The CDR3 DNA sequence: TGTGCCACCAGTGATCCATCTAGCGGAGCCTCCTACAATGAGCAGTTCTTC. Amino acids: CATSDPSSGASYNEQFF.

This clone was seen a single time. The gene calls are TRBV5-4 and TRBJ2-7, with 14 bases identical to TRBD2. The J segment lost 5 bases and the V segment lost 7 bases, leaving 8 bases of the junction unmatched. The germline V gene has CDR1 SGHNT and CDR2 YYREEE (reference sequence). This CDR3 has 15 amino acids. This chain's CDR3 is CASRLAGGKADEQYF. The CDR3 coding sequence is TGTGCCAGCCGACTAGCGGGAGGGAAAGCCGACGAGCAGTACTTC.

J is TRBJ2-7 and V is TRBV11-2; 8 bases map to TRBD1. V shed 3 bases and J 2 bases; nucleotides not matched to a gene: 3. CDR3 length: 14 amino acids. Germline loops: CDR1 SGHAT, CDR2 FQNNGV. The CDR3 is CASSFTGGTYEQYF. DNA of the CDR3: TGTGCCAGCAGCTTCACAGGGGGGACCTACGAGCAGTACTTC.